Listed here are 11 T cell receptor beta chains from one sample, sequenced in a study of T cells in Graves' hyperthyroidism and ophthalmopathy. RNA transcripts were the template for amplifying TCR beta CDR3 regions. First-round RT-PCR targeting the TCR CDR3 was performed with the HTBI primer set. TCRdb used MiXCR to reprocess the multiplex PCR reads, holding one entry per CDR3 protein. The data contain 270,000 or so distinct CDR3 sequences, approximately 26% of them singletons. The source material was blood. The receptor set was obtained from a man aged 35 to 55 with Graves' hyperthyroidism that later progressed to Graves' ophthalmopathy.

The rearrangement joins TRBV20-1 to TRBJ2-2; D remains unclear. Trimming pared 6 bases from V and 0 bases from J, leaving 8 bases between. The CDR3 runs 13 residues. Germline V gives CDR1 DFQATT, CDR2 SNEGSKA (reference sequence). CDR3 sequence: CSATNPNTGELFF. CDR3 DNA: TGCAGTGCGACAAATCCGAACACCGGGGAGCTGTTTTTT.

The table lists this clonotype with many counts. The rearrangement joins TRBV28 to TRBJ1-5; D not certain. Trimming took 5 bases from V and 4 from J, leaving 12 bases between them. The germline gives CDR1 MDHEN, CDR2 SYDVKM. This CDR3 has 14 residues. Written as DNA, the CDR3 is TGTGCCAGCAGTAGTGTGCAGATGAATCAGCCCCAGCATTTT. It translates to CASSSVQMNQPQHF.

CDR3 in amino acids: CASSLAVWGDDQPQHF. The CDR3, as DNA: TGTGCCAGCAGCTTAGCGGTGTGGGGTGACGATCAGCCCCAGCATTTT. The chain carries TRBV7-2 and TRBJ1-5, with D unresolved. CDR1 and CDR2 from the germline V gene are SGHTA and FQGNSA. Deletions cut 0 bases from V and 5 bases from J, with 14 bases between. The CDR3 totals 16 residues.

This clonotype was counted at least ten times. The rearrangement joins TRBV28 to TRBJ2-7; TRBD1 agrees at 7 bases. CDR3 length equals 16 residues. CDR1 and CDR2 (germline): MDHEN, SYDVKM. After removal of 5 bases from V and 2 bases from J, the junction contained 12 bases not matched to a gene. The CDR3 spells CASSLTRDRAAYEQYF. The CDR3 region has the DNA TGTGCCAGCAGTCTCACTCGGGACAGAGCTGCCTACGAGCAGTACTTC.

This clonotype occurred many times. The chain uses TRBV19 and TRBJ1-3; the D is unclear. V lost 11 bases and J 5 bases, leaving 19 bases between the germline ends. Germline V gene data show CDR1 as LNHDA and CDR2 as SQIVND (reference sequence). The CDR3 has 14 amino acids. Here the CDR3 reads CARRSPVPRNTIYF. The CDR3, as DNA: TGTGCCCGTCGCTCCCCGGTGCCCCGAAACACCATATATTTT.

The rearrangement uses TRBV20-1 and TRBJ1-1, with a tentative D call TRBD1 (5 bases). V lost 0 bases and J lost 4, with 12 bases in between. The CDR3 consists of 14 residues. CDR1 is DFQATT, CDR2 SNEGSKA, per germline (reference sequence). The CDR3, as DNA: TGCAGTGCTAGAGATGGCAGGGAAGTCACTGAAGCTTTCTTT. Its protein is CSARDGREVTEAFF.

Ten or more counts support this clonotype. The chain has TRBV10-1 and TRBJ2-2; no firm D call. V was cut by 3 bases and J by 4 bases, with 12 bases left in between. The CDR3 is 15 amino acids. Germline V CDR1 and CDR2: WNHNN, SYGVQD (reference sequence). The CDR3 protein is CASSEYSALTGELFF. The CDR3 region has the DNA TGCGCCAGCAGTGAATACAGCGCCCTCACCGGGGAGCTGTTTTTT.

The DNA for the CDR3 is TGTGCCGGATTCCCCATGTCCCAGCCCTATAGCAATCAGCCCCAGCATTTT. Protein sequence: CAGFPMSQPYSNQPQHF. This chain joins TRBV25-1 and TRBJ1-5; D is ambiguous. CDR3 length: 17 amino acids. Trimming left V 11 bases short and J 0 bases short, with 23 bases between. Germline values: CDR1 MGHDK, CDR2 SYGVNS.

The chain joins TRBV10-1 to TRBJ2-7; 8 bases are a match to TRBD1. V gave up 0 bases and J gave up 10 bases; unmatched junction bases: 8. The germline V gene encodes CDR1 WNHNN and CDR2 SYGVQD (reference sequence). The CDR3 extends over 14 amino acids. For the CDR3, the DNA is TGCGCCAGCAGTGAGTCGACGGACAGGGATCGTCAGTACTTC. This translates into CASSESTDRDRQYF.

This clonotype was observed a single time. V usage is TRBV2 and J usage is TRBJ2-7; 12 nucleotides agree with TRBD2. The germline gives CDR1 SNHLY, CDR2 FYNNEI. This CDR3 is built from 14 residues. V lost 9 bases and J lost 1; bases outside the gene matches: 4. Here the CDR3 reads CASLTSGRSYEQYF. In DNA, the CDR3 is TGTGCCAGTCTGACTAGCGGGAGATCCTACGAGCAGTACTTC.

The chain employs TRBV20-1 and TRBJ2-5; 8 bases map to TRBD2. V dropped 0 bases and J dropped 10; count of bases not matched to a gene: 7. The germline CDR1 and CDR2 sequences are DFQATT and SNEGSKA (reference sequence). This CDR3 comprises 13 residues. CDR3 residues: CSARELAARGQYF. CDR3 bases: TGCAGTGCTAGAGAACTAGCGGCTAGGGGCCAGTACTTC.